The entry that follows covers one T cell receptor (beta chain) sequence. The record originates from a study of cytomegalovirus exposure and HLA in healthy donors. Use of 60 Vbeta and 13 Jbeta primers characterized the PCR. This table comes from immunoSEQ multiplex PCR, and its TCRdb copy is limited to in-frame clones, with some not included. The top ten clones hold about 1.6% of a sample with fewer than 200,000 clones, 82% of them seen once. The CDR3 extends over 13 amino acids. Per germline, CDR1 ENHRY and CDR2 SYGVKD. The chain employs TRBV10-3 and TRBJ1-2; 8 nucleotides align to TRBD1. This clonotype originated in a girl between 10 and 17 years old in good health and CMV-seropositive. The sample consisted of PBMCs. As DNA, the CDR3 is TGTGCTTTTATGAAGGGACAGGACTATGGCTACACCTTC. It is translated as CAFMKGQDYGYTF.